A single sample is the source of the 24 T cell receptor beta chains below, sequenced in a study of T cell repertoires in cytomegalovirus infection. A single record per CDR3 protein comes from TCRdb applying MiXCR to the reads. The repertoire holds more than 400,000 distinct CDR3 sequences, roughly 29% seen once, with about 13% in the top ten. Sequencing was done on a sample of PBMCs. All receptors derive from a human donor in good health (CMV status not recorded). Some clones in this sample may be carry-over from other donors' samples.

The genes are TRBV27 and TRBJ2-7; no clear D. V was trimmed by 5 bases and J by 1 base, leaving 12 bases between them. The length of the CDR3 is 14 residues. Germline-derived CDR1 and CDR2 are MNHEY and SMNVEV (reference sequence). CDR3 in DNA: TGTGCCAGCAGTCCCGGGTTCGGATCCTACGAGCAGTACGTC. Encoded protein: CASSPGFGSYEQYV.

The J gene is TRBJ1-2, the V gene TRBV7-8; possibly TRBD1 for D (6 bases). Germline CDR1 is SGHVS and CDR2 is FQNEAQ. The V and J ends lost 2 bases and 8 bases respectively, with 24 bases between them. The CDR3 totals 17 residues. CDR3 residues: CASSLTSPDRPGVGYTF. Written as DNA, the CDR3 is TGTGCCAGCAGCTTAACGTCTCCTGACAGGCCGGGCGTCGGCTACACCTTC.

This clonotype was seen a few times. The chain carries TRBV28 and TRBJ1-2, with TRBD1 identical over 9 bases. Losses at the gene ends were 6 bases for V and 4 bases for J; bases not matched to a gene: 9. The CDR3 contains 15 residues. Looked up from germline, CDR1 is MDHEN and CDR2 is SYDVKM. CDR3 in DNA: TGTGCCAGCAGACCCGGGACAGGGCCCACCTATGGCTACACCTTC. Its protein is CASRPGTGPTYGYTF.

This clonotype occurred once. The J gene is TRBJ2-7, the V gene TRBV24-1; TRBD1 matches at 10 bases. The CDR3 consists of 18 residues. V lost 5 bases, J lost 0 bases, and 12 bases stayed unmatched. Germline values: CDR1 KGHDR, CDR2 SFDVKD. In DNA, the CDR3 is TGTGCCACCAGTGGTCGAATTGACAGGGGGCTAATCTCCTACGAGCAGTACGTC. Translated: CATSGRIDRGLISYEQYV.

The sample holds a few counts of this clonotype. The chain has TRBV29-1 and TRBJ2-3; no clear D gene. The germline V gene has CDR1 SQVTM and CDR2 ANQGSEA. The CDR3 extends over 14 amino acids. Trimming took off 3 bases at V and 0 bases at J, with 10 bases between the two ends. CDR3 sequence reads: CSVETRQSTDTQYF. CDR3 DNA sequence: TGCAGCGTTGAGACCCGTCAGAGCACAGATACGCAGTATTTT.

CDR3 DNA sequence: TGTGCCAGCAGGGGGACAGCAACAGATACGCAGTATTTT. Amino acid sequence: CASRGTATDTQYF. The rearrangement links TRBV6-2 or TRBV6-3 to TRBJ2-3, with 7 nucleotides matching TRBD1. The germline V gene encodes CDR1 MNHEY and CDR2 SVGEGT. The CDR3 covers 13 residues. J was trimmed by 3 bases and V by 6 bases; bases with no gene match: 3.

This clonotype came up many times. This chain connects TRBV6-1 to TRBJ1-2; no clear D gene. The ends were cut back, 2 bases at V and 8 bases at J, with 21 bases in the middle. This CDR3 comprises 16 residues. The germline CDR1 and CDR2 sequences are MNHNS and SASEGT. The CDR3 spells CASSERQPEDPRGYTF. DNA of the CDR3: TGTGCCAGCAGTGAAAGGCAGCCGGAGGACCCTAGAGGCTACACCTTC.

This CDR3 reads CASSRDRIYYGYTF. CDR3 sequence (DNA): TGTGCCAGCAGCCGTGACAGGATCTACTATGGCTACACCTTC. The chain joins TRBV7-6 to TRBJ1-2, with D possibly being TRBD1 (6 bases). The CDR3 totals 14 residues. V shed 5 bases and J shed 3 bases, with 13 bases lying between them. The germline V gene encodes CDR1 SGHVS and CDR2 FNYEAQ.

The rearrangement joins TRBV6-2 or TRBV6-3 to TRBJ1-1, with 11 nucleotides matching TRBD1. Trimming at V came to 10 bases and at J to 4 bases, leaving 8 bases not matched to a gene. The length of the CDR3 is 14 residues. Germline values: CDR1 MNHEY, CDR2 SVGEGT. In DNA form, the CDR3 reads TGTGCCACCCAGAGGGGGACAGGGGGCACTGAAGCTTTCTTT. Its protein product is CATQRGTGGTEAFF.

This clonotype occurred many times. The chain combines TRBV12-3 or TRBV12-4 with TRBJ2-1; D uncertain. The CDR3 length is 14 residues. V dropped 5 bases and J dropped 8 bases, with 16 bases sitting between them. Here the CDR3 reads CASSREGVGDEQFF. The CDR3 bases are TGTGCCAGCAGTCGAGAAGGAGTTGGCGATGAGCAGTTCTTC.

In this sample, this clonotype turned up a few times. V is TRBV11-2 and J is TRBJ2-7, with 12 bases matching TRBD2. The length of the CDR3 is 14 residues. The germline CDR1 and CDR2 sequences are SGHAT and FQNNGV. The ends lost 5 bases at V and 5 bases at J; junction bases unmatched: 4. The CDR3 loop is CASSLRLAGDEQYV. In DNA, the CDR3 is TGTGCCAGCAGCCTACGACTAGCGGGAGACGAGCAGTACGTC.

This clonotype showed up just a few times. For the CDR3, the DNA is TGTGCCAGCAGTGACAATACAGGGGGCGAGCAGTACGTC. Residues: CASSDNTGGEQYV. This rearrangement joins TRBV6-2 or TRBV6-3 to TRBJ2-7; 8 nucleotides line up with TRBD1. V trimming: 5 bases; J trimming: 6 bases; junction bases outside the gene matches: 6. CDR3 length: 13 residues. The germline gives CDR1 MNHEY, CDR2 SVGEGT.

The CDR3: CSARDQGGRQETQYF. Written as DNA, the CDR3 is TGCAGTGCTAGAGACCAGGGAGGACGGCAAGAGACCCAGTACTTC. The rearrangement uses TRBV20-1 and TRBJ2-5, with TRBD2 as a possible D gene (6 bases). CDR3 length: 15 residues. Per germline, CDR1 DFQATT and CDR2 SNEGSKA (reference sequence). V lost 0 bases and J 2 bases, leaving 13 bases between the germline ends.

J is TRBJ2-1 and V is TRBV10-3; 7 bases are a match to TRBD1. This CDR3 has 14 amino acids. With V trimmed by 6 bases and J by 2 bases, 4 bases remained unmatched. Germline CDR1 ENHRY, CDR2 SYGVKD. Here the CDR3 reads CAIRTGTAYNEQFF. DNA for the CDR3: TGTGCCATCAGAACCGGGACAGCCTACAATGAGCAGTTCTTC.

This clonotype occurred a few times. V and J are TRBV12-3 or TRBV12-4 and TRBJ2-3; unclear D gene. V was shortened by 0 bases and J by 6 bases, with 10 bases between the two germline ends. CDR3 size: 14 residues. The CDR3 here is CASSLAESSDTQYF. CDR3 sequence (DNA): TGTGCCAGCAGTTTAGCCGAATCCTCTGATACGCAGTATTTT.

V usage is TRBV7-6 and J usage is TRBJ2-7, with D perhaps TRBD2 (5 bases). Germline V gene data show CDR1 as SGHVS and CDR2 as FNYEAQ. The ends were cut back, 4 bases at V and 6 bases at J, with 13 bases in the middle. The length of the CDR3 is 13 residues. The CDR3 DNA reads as TGTGCCAGCAGCTACAGCCCTGGAGGCGAGCAGTACTTC. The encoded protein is CASSYSPGGEQYF.

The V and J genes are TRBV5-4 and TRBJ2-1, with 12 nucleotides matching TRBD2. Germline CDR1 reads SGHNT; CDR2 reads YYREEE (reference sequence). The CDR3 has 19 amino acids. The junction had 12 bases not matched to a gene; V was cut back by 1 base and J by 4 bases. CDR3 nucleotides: TGTGCCAGCAGCTTGTCGGAGTGGACTAGCGGGGCCCTATACAATGAGCAGTTCTTC. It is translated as CASSLSEWTSGALYNEQFF.

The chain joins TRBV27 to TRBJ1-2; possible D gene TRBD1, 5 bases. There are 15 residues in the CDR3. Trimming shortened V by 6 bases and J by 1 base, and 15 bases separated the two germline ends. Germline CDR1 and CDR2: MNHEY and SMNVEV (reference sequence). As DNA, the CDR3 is TGTGCCAGCAGGCCGATAGGGGTAGTTAACTATGGCTACACCTTC. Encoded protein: CASRPIGVVNYGYTF.

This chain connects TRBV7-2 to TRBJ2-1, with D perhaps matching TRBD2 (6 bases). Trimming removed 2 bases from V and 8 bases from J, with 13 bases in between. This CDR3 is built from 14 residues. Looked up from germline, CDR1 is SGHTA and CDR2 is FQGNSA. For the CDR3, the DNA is TGTGCCAGCAGCTTAAGAGCCGGGGGAGATGAGCAGTTCTTC. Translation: CASSLRAGGDEQFF.

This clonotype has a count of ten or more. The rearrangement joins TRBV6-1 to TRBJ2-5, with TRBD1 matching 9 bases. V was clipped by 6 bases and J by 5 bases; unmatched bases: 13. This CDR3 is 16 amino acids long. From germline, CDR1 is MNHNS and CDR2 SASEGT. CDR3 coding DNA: TGTGCCAGCAGCAGACCACAGGGGGCCATTATCGAGACCCAGTACTTC. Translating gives CASSRPQGAIIETQYF.

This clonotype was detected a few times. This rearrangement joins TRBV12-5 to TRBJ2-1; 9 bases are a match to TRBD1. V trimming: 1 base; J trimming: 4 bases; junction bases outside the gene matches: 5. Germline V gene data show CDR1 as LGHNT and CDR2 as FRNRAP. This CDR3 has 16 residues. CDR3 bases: TGTGCTAGTGGTTTGGCACCGGGACAGGGATACAATGAGCAGTTCTTC. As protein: CASGLAPGQGYNEQFF.

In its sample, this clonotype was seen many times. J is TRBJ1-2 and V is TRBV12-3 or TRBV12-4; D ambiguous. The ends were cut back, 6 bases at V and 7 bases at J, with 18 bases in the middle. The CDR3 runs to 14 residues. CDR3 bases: TGTGCCAGCAGCCGCAGAGAGCTAACTGGTGGCTACACCTTC. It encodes CASSRRELTGGYTF.

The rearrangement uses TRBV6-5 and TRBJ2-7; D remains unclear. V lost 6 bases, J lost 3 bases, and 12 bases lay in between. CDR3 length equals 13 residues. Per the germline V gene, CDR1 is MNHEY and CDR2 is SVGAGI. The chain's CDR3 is CASRLAEYYEQYF. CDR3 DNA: TGTGCCAGCAGACTTGCGGAATACTACGAGCAGTACTTC.

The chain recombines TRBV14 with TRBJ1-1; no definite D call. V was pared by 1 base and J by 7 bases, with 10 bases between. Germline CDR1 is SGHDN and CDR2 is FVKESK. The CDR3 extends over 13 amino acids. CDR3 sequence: CASSQGNYIEAFF. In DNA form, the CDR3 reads TGTGCCAGCAGCCAAGGAAACTACATTGAAGCTTTCTTT.